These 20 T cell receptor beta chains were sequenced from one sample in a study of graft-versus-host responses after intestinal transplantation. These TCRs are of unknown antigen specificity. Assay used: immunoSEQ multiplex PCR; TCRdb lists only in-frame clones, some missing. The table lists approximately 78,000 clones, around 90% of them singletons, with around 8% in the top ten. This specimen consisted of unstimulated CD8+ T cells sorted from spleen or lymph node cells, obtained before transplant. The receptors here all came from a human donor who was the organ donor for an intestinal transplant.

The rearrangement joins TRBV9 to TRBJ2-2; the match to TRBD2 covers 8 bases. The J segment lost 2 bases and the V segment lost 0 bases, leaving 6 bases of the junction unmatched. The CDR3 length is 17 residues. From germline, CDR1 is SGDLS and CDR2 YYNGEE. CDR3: CASSVGVRGVNTGELFF. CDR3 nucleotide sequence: TGTGCCAGCAGCGTAGGTGTGCGGGGGGTCAACACCGGGGAGCTGTTTTTT.

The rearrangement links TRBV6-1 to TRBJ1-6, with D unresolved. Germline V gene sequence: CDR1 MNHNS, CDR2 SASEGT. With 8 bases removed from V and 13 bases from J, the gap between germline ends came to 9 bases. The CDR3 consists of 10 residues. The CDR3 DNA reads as TGTGCCAGCGGTTCATTGCCCCTCCACTTT. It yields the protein CASGSLPLHF.

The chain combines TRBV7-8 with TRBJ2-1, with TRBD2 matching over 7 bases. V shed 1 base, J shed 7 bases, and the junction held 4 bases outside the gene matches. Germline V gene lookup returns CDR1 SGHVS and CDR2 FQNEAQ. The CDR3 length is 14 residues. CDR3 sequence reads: CASSLVLGGNEQFF. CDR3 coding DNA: TGTGCCAGCAGCTTAGTCTTGGGGGGGAATGAGCAGTTCTTC.

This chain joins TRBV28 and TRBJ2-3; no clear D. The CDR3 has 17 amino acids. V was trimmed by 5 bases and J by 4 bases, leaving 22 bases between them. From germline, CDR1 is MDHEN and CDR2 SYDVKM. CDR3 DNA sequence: TGTGCCAGCAGTCTCCCTTCATGGTCTGACGGACCAGATACGCAGTATTTT. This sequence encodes CASSLPSWSDGPDTQYF.

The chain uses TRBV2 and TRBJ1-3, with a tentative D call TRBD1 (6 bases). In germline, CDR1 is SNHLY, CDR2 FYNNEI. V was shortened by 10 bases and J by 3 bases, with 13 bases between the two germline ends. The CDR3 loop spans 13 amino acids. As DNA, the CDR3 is TGTGCCATCTTGACAGGAGTTGGAAACACCATATATTTT. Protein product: CAILTGVGNTIYF. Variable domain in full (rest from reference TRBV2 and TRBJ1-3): EPEVTQTPSHQVTQMGQEVILRCVPISNHLYFYWYRQILGQKVEFLVSFYNNEISEKSEIFDDQFSVERPDGSNFTLKIRSTKLEDSAMYFCAILTGVGNTIYFGEGSWLTVV.

CDR3 sequence: CASSLKAGEDQPQHF. The CDR3 coding sequence is TGTGCCAGCAGCTTAAAGGCAGGGGAAGATCAGCCCCAGCATTTT. V gene TRBV5-6 combines with J gene TRBJ1-5; maybe TRBD1 (6 bases). CDR1 SGHDT and CDR2 YYEEEE come from the germline V gene. CDR3 length: 15 residues. The V gene lost 2 bases and the J gene lost 5 bases, with 14 bases spanning the gap.

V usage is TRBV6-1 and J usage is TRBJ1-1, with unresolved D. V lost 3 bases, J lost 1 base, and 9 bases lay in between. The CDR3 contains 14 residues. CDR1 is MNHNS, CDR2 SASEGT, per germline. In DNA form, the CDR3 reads TGTGCCAGCAGTGACTTTCATGAGAACACTGAAGCTTTCTTT. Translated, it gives CASSDFHENTEAFF.

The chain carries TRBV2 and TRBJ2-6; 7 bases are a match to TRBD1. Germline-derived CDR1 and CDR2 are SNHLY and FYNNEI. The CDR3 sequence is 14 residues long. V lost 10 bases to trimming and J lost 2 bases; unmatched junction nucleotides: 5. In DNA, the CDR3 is TGTGCCAAAGGACAGGCTGCTGGGGCCAACGTCCTGACTTTC. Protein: CAKGQAAGANVLTF. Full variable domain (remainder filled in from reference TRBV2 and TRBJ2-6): EPEVTQTPSHQVTQMGQEVILRCVPISNHLYFYWYRQILGQKVEFLVSFYNNEISEKSEIFDDQFSVERPDGSNFTLKIRSTKLEDSAMYFCAKGQAAGANVLTFGAGSRLTVL.

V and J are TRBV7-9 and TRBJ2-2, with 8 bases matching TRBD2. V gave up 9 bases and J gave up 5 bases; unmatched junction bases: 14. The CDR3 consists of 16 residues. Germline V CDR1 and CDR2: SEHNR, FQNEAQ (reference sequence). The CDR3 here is CASLLGAGAHTGELFF. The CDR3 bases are TGTGCCAGTTTGCTAGGAGCGGGGGCCCATACCGGGGAGCTGTTTTTT.

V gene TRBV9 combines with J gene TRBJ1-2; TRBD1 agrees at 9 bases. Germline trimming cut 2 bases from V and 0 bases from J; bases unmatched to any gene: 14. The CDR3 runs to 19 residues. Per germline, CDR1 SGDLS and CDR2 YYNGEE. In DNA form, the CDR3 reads TGTGCCAGCAGCGTCTTCGCCTCGGGACAGGGAGCCTCTAACTATGGCTACACCTTC. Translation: CASSVFASGQGASNYGYTF.

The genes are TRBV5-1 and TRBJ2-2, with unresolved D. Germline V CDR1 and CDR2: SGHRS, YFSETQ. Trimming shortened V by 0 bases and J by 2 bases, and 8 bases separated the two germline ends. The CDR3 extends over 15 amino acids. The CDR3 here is CASSLVPENTGELFF. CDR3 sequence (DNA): TGCGCCAGCAGCTTGGTTCCAGAAAACACCGGGGAGCTGTTTTTT.

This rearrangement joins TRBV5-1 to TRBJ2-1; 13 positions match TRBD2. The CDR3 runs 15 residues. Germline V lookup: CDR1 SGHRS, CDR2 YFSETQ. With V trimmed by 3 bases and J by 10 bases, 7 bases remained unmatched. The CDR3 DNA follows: TGCGCCAGCAGCTCGACTAGCGGGGGGCCATGGGAGCAGTTCTTC. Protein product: CASSSTSGGPWEQFF.

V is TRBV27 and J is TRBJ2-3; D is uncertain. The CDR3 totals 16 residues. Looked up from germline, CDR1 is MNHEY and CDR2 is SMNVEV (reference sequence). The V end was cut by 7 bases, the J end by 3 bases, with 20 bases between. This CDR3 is CASTRFGPATTDTQYF. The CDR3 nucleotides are TGTGCCAGCACCAGGTTCGGGCCAGCAACGACAGATACGCAGTATTTT.

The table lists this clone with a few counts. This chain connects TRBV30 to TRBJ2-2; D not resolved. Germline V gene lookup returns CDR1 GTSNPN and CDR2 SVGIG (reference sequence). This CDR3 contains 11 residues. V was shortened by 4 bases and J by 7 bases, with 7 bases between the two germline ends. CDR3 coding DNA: TGTGCCTGGAACGGTGGCGGGGAGCTGTTTTTT. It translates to CAWNGGGELFF.

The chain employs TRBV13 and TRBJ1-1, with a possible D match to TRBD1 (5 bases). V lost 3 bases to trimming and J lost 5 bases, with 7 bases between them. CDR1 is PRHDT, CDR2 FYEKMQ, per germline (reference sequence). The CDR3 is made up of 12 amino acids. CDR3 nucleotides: TGTGCCAGCAGCTTGAGGGGTACTGAAGCTTTCTTT. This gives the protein CASSLRGTEAFF.

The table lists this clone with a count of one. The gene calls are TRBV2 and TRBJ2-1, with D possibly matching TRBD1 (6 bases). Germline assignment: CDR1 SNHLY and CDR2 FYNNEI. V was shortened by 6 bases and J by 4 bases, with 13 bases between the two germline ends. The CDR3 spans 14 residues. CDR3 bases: TGTGCCAGCAGGATCGGACAGATATACAATGAGCAGTTCTTC. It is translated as CASRIGQIYNEQFF.

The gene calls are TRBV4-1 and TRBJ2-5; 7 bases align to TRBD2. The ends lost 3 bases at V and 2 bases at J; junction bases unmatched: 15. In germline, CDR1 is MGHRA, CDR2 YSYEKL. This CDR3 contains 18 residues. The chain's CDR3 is CASSHDSPLGGIQETQYF. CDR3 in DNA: TGCGCCAGCAGCCATGACTCTCCTCTGGGGGGGATTCAAGAGACCCAGTACTTC.

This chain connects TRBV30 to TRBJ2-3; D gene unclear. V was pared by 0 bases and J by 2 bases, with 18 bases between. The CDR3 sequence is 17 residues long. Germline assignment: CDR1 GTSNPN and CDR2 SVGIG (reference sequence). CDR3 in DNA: TGTGCCTGGAGTGTAATTGCGCTGGGTCGGTTCACAGATACGCAGTATTTT. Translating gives CAWSVIALGRFTDTQYF.

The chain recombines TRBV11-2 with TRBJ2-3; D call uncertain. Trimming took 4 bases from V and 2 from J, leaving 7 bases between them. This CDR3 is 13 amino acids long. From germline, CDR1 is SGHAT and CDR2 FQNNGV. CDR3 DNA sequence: TGTGCCAGCAGCTCCTCGCCCACAGATACGCAGTATTTT. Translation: CASSSSPTDTQYF.

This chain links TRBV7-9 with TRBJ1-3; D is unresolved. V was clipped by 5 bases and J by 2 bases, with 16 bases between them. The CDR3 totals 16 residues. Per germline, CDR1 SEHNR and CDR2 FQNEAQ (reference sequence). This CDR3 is CASSIIDPATGNTIYF. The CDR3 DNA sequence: TGTGCCAGCAGCATAATAGACCCCGCCACTGGAAACACCATATATTTT.